Presented here are 18 T cell receptor beta chains from one specimen sequenced in a study of blood T cell repertoires in COVID-19. The protocol was immunoSEQ multiplex PCR, while the TCRdb copy is restricted to in-frame clones and leaves out a portion. Here the sample spans roughly 51,000 clones, around 85% being singletons. Sequencing was done on a sample of peripheral blood. The receptors here all came from a woman aged 80 or over with acute or convalescent COVID-19.

The V and J genes are TRBV28 and TRBJ1-2; 7 bases align to TRBD1. CDR1 is MDHEN and CDR2 is SYDVKM in the germline V gene. This CDR3 contains 16 residues. With V trimmed by 6 bases and J by 1 base, 11 bases remained unmatched. The CDR3 is CASSSDRLGFNYGYTF. The CDR3 DNA sequence: TGTGCCAGCAGCTCGGACAGGCTGGGATTTAACTATGGCTACACCTTC.

The chain recombines TRBV19 with TRBJ1-1; no clear D gene. Germline values: CDR1 LNHDA, CDR2 SQIVND (reference sequence). Trimming removed 3 bases from V and 5 bases from J, with 10 bases in between. This CDR3 is built from 13 residues. The CDR3 sequence is CASSMGGITEAFF. CDR3 nucleotide sequence: TGTGCCAGTAGTATGGGAGGGATAACTGAAGCTTTCTTT.

This clone came up once. This sequence joins TRBV9 and TRBJ2-5, with 9 bases identical to TRBD2. V lost 0 bases to trimming and J lost 5 bases; unmatched junction nucleotides: 5. This CDR3 contains 15 residues. Per the germline V gene, CDR1 is SGDLS and CDR2 is YYNGEE. The CDR3 loop is CASSVEAGGPETQYF. CDR3 DNA: TGTGCCAGCAGCGTAGAAGCGGGGGGCCCGGAGACCCAGTACTTC. The whole variable domain, filled in from reference TRBV9 and TRBJ2-5, reads DSGVTQTPKHLITATGQRVTLRCSPRSGDLSVYWYQQSLDQGLQFLIQYYNGEERAKGNILERFSAQQFPDLHSELNLSSLELGDSALYFCASSVEAGGPETQYFGPGTRLLVL.

This clone appeared a few times. This chain connects TRBV28 to TRBJ1-2; D remains unclear. CDR3 length: 14 residues. The germline V gene has CDR1 MDHEN and CDR2 SYDVKM. V lost 7 bases and J lost 8, with 20 bases in between. The CDR3 region has the DNA TGTGCCAGCACCTCTTGGGGAGCACGGTACGGCTACACCTTC. Translating it yields CASTSWGARYGYTF.

This chain links TRBV2 with TRBJ2-7; TRBD2 is a possible D gene (6 bases). The CDR3 covers 15 residues. Trimming took off 5 bases at V and 0 bases at J, with 14 bases between the two ends. Per the germline V gene, CDR1 is SNHLY and CDR2 is FYNNEI. CDR3 sequence reads: CASSLTGDPSYEQYF. The CDR3 region has the DNA TGTGCCAGCAGTTTGACGGGGGACCCCTCCTACGAGCAGTACTTC.

This sequence joins TRBV29-1 and TRBJ1-1; D perhaps matches TRBD1 (6 bases). The CDR3 is made up of 13 amino acids. Germline CDR1 SQVTM, CDR2 ANQGSEA. Trimming removed 7 bases at V and 2 bases at J, with 14 bases between. CDR3 in amino acids: CSGQTGTNTEAFF. For the CDR3, the DNA is TGCAGCGGGCAGACAGGAACTAACACTGAAGCTTTCTTT.

This sequence joins TRBV10-3 and TRBJ2-7; the match to TRBD2 covers 7 bases. Germline trimming cut 4 bases from V and 5 bases from J; bases unmatched to any gene: 5. CDR3 length: 13 amino acids. From germline, CDR1 is ENHRY and CDR2 SYGVKD. In DNA, the CDR3 is TGTGCCATCAGTGTTGCGGGGGAGGACGAGCAGTACTTC. Protein: CAISVAGEDEQYF.

This chain joins TRBV7-2 and TRBJ1-5, with 10 bases fitting TRBD1. V gave up 3 bases and J gave up 2 bases; unmatched junction bases: 7. Germline CDR1 is SGHTA and CDR2 is FQGNSA. The CDR3 has 17 residues. The chain's CDR3 is CASSLMGTGVGNQPQHF. DNA for the CDR3: TGTGCCAGCAGCTTGATGGGGACAGGGGTAGGCAATCAGCCCCAGCATTTT. Looking up the rest from reference TRBV7-2 and TRBJ1-5 gives the full variable domain: GAGVSQSPSNKVTEKGKDVELRCDPISGHTALYWYRQSLGQGLEFLIYFQGNSAPDKSGLPSDRFSAERTGGSVSTLTIQRTQQEDSAVYLCASSLMGTGVGNQPQHFGDGTRLSIL.

V and J are TRBV6-1 and TRBJ1-1, with TRBD1 matching 10 bases. V lost 0 bases to trimming and J lost 8 bases; unmatched junction nucleotides: 3. Germline V gives CDR1 MNHNS, CDR2 SASEGT. This CDR3 comprises 14 residues. The CDR3 DNA is TGTGCCAGCAGTGAAGCCGAGGACAGGGGGGAAGCTTTCTTT. Encoded protein: CASSEAEDRGEAFF.

This chain uses TRBV5-6 with TRBJ2-7; 9 nucleotides line up with TRBD1. The J segment lost 2 bases and the V segment lost 2 bases, leaving 8 bases of the junction unmatched. From germline, CDR1 is SGHDT and CDR2 YYEEEE. The CDR3 extends over 16 amino acids. The CDR3 is CASSLTGQGHAYEQYF. For the CDR3, the DNA is TGTGCCAGCAGCTTAACGGGACAGGGTCACGCCTACGAGCAGTACTTC. The full variable domain, in which reference TRBV5-6 and TRBJ2-7 provide the parts outside the CDR3, is DAGVTQSPTHLIKTRGQQVTLRCSPKSGHDTVSWYQQALGQGPQFIFQYYEEEERQRGNFPDRFSGHQFPNYSSELNVNALLLGDSALYLCASSLTGQGHAYEQYFGPGTRLTVT.

This chain uses TRBV7-2 with TRBJ2-2, with TRBD1 matching over 7 bases. The CDR3 extends over 15 amino acids. The junction had 5 bases not matched to a gene; V was cut back by 6 bases and J by 1 base. Germline CDR1 SGHTA, CDR2 FQGNSA. The CDR3 DNA is TGTGCCAGCAGAGAAGGGACAGTGAACACCGGGGAGCTGTTTTTT. Its translation: CASREGTVNTGELFF.

The V and J genes are TRBV30 and TRBJ1-1; D not resolved. Germline values: CDR1 GTSNPN, CDR2 SVGIG (reference sequence). Trimming took off 2 bases at V and 1 base at J, with 8 bases between the two ends. This CDR3 has 13 amino acids. The DNA of the CDR3 is TGTGCCTGGAGTATTGGGCCGAACACTGAAGCTTTCTTT. This gives the protein CAWSIGPNTEAFF.

CDR3 region: CSVPRENTQYF. Here the CDR3 DNA reads TGCAGCGTTCCCAGGGAAAACACGCAGTACTTC. This chain joins TRBV29-1 and TRBJ2-7, with D possibly being TRBD1 (5 bases). V dropped 5 bases and J dropped 9 bases, with 14 bases sitting between them. CDR3 length: 11 residues. CDR1 is SQVTM, CDR2 ANQGSEA, per germline.

This clone was detected only a few times. The chain links TRBV18 to TRBJ1-1, with 7 bases fitting TRBD1. Germline V gene sequence: CDR1 KGHSH, CDR2 LQKENI. V was pared by 3 bases and J by 3 bases, with 7 bases of the junction left unmatched. The CDR3 runs 15 residues. CDR3 bases: TGTGCCAGCTCACCTAGGGGGCGCGGGGACACTGAAGCTTTCTTT. Protein product: CASSPRGRGDTEAFF.

The chain has TRBV2 and TRBJ1-2; D remains ambiguous. Germline CDR1 reads SNHLY; CDR2 reads FYNNEI. V gave up 6 bases and J gave up 10 bases, with 15 bases separating them. The CDR3 has 12 residues. As DNA, the CDR3 is TGTGCCAGCAGCAACCGCTTTGAGCTCTACACCTTC. Its protein product is CASSNRFELYTF.

CDR3 sequence reads: CASSQEGATNEKLFF. The CDR3 DNA sequence: TGTGCCAGCAGTCAAGAGGGGGCAACTAATGAAAAACTGTTTTTT. This chain links TRBV6-6 with TRBJ1-4; D perhaps matches TRBD1 (6 bases). The CDR3 totals 15 residues. V was shortened by 5 bases and J by 0 bases, with 10 bases between the two germline ends. The germline gives CDR1 MNHNY, CDR2 SVGAGI (reference sequence).

The chain joins TRBV3-1 (or the pseudogene TRBV3-2) to TRBJ1-4; D is ambiguous. This CDR3 contains 14 residues. With 4 bases removed from V and 4 bases from J, the gap between germline ends came to 10 bases. The germline CDR1 and CDR2 sequences are LGHDT and YNNKEL (reference sequence). CDR3 region: CASSPTRDNEKLFF. Written as DNA, the CDR3 is TGTGCCAGCAGCCCCACACGGGATAATGAAAAACTGTTTTTT.

The rearrangement links TRBV6-1 to TRBJ2-5; TRBD1 matches at 7 bases. The CDR3 loop spans 13 amino acids. Per germline, CDR1 MNHNS and CDR2 SASEGT. V lost 3 bases and J lost 4; bases outside the gene matches: 2. Here the CDR3 DNA reads TGTGCCAGCAGTGAGACAGGGCGAGAGACCCAGTACTTC. Protein product: CASSETGRETQYF.